Here is one T cell receptor (beta chain) with its context. As processed by the authors: Amplification of reference gene primers was used by the study to estimate nucleated cell counts. Clones were sequenced by immunoSEQ multiplex PCR, and TCRdb holds only the in-frame ones, with some missing. Clonal size and the V and J genes are those of that table, whereas D and trimming came from the DNA. Of 150,000 or so clones in the sample, about 80% were seen once. This sample was taken from a study of blood T cell repertoires in COVID-19. Study in general: Samples came from the United States, Italy and Spain, spanning acute and convalescent COVID-19.

Membership in each cohort depended on participant-reported clinical history. Cohort 3 donors counted as recovered after two negative PCRs, clearance, or resolved symptoms. This CDR3 is built from 15 residues. Germline lookup yields CDR1 SGHKS and CDR2 YYEKEE (reference sequence). The ends were cut back, 4 bases at V and 9 bases at J, with 22 bases in the middle. The V call is TRBV5-5, the J call TRBJ1-1, with D tentatively TRBD1 (6 bases). This TCR came from a man in his fifties who had recovered from COVID-19. The sequenced sample consisted of PBMCs or T cells enriched from blood (not recorded which). The CDR3 DNA reads TGTGCCAGCAGCCTCGTCGGGCAGGGGCCTCGAAAAGCTTTCTTT. Translation gives CASSLVGQGPRKAFF. The full variable domain, in which reference TRBV5-5 and TRBJ1-1 provide the parts outside the CDR3, is DAGVTQSPTHLIKTRGQQVTLRCSPISGHKSVSWYQQVLGQGPQFIFQYYEKEERGRGNFPDRFSARQFPNYSSELNVNALLLGDSALYLCASSLVGQGPRKAFFGQGTRLTVV.